The T cell receptor (beta chain) under discussion was sequenced for a study of blood T cell repertoires in COVID-19 (dated by TCRdb to the early 2020s). As for the study more broadly: The collaborator samples originated in the United States, Italy and Spain and spanned the acute and convalescent phases of COVID-19. The material from the prospective study consisted of cDNA or gDNA derived from T cells, B-cell-depleted T cells, or PBMCs. Subjects who had been exposed to COVID-19, were actively infected with it, or had recovered from it provided the deeply sampled blood TCRbeta repertoires that made up the dataset. The repertoires were released in a freely available public database intended as a resource for research on the immune response to SARS-CoV-2. Samples came from the ongoing ImmuneRACE study (first 160 participants) plus 1,254 subjects from 6 global collaborators. The sample metadata nearly always contained a de-identified subject ID, COVID-19 status, age in years and sex. HLA class I and class II types, where available, came from metadata supplied by the sample provider rather than from assay-based typing.

TCRbeta CDR3 regions were amplified from genomic DNA using the immunoSEQ Assay, a bias-controlled multiplex PCR. In the original analysis: The number of nucleated cells in each sample was estimated from the amplification of reference gene primers within the assay. To quantify the absolute abundance of each unique TCRbeta CDR3 rearrangement, sequence reads were collapsed and filtered. For each sample, productive Simpson clonality was calculated as the square root of Simpson's diversity index over productive rearrangements. Not all clones reach the TCRdb copy of this immuneACCESS table, which keeps in-frame sequences only. Checked studies attribute under half of the gap to unresolved V genes and leave the rest unexplained. V and J calls and clone size follow that table, whereas D and trimming were derived from the DNA. This sample gives 350,000 to 400,000 clones in total; approximately 88% of them show up just once. The top ten clones comprise 3% of the sample.

One collaborating source in Seattle enrolled patients while the patients were actively infected and followed the patients over time throughout the course of disease. The collaborating institutions used their own protocols to collect whole blood in K2EDTA tubes. For TCRbeta analysis, collaborator samples were shipped as frozen whole blood, as isolated PBMCs, or as DNA extracted from either sample type. Worth noting for this clone: What this receptor recognizes is not known. No qualities accompany the bases; no much larger clone lies one base away.

Cut back by 6 bases and 7 bases, the V and J ends lie 18 bases apart. Reading from cysteine to phenylalanine, the CDR3 counts 14 amino acids. Of the read, only the CDR3 DNA is kept; its 42 bases are in frame from base 1. The CDR1 and CDR2 encoded by the germline V gene are MNHEY and SVGAGI. Overall study outcomes, separate from this receptor: Clinical and demographic metadata were provided uncurated, with the amount varying by source and participant.

The chain is assembled from TRBV6-5 and TRBJ1-2, with TRBD1 perhaps the D gene, on 6 matching bases. Sequenced input: peripheral blood. The TCR comes from a woman aged 25 to 39 with COVID-19, enrolled during active disease. The CDR3 loop reads CASSNRDNFSGYTF. The DNA is TGTGCCAGCAGCAACCGGGACAACTTCTCTGGCTACACCTTC.